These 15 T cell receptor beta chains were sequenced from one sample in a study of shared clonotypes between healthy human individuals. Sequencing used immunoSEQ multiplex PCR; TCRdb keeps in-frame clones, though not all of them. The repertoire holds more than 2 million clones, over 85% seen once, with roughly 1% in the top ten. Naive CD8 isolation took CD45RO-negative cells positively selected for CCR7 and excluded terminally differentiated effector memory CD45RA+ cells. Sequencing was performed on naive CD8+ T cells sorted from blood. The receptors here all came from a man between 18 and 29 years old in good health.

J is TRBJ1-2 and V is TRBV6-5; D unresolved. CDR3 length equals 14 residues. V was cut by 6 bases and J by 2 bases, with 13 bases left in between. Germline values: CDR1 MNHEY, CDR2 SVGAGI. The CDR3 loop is CASSSTEVNYGYTF. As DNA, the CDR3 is TGTGCCAGCAGCTCGACGGAGGTAAACTATGGCTACACCTTC.

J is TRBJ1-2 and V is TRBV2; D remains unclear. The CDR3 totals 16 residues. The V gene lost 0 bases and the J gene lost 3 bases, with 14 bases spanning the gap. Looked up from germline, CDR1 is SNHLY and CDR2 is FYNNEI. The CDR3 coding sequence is TGTGCCAGCAGTGAAGCGCCTGGTCAGTACGACTATGGCTACACCTTC. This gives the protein CASSEAPGQYDYGYTF. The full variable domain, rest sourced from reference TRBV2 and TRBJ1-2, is EPEVTQTPSHQVTQMGQEVILRCVPISNHLYFYWYRQILGQKVEFLVSFYNNEISEKSEIFDDQFSVERPDGSNFTLKIRSTKLEDSAMYFCASSEAPGQYDYGYTFGSGTRLTVV.

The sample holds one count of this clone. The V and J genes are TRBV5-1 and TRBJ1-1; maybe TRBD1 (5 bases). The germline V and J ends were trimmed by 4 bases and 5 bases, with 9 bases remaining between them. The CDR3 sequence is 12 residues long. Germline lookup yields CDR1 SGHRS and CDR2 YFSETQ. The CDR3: CASSEGVTEAFF. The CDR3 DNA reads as TGCGCCAGCAGCGAAGGGGTAACTGAAGCTTTCTTT. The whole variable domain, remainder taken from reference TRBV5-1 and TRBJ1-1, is KAGVTQTPRYLIKTRGQQVTLSCSPISGHRSVSWYQQTPGQGLQFLFEYFSETQRNKGNFPGRFSGRQFSNSRSEMNVSTLELGDSALYLCASSEGVTEAFFGQGTRLTVV.

This CDR3 reads CASSLLDSRKLFF. CDR3 in DNA: TGTGCCAGCAGTTTATTGGACAGTCGTAAACTGTTTTTT. This sequence joins TRBV27 and TRBJ1-4; D is possibly TRBD1 (6 bases). The V gene lost 1 base and the J gene lost 11 bases, with 11 bases spanning the gap. This CDR3 contains 13 residues. The germline V gene encodes CDR1 MNHEY and CDR2 SMNVEV (reference sequence). The full variable domain, rest sourced from reference TRBV27 and TRBJ1-4, is EAQVTQNPRYLITVTGKKLTVTCSQNMNHEYMSWYRQDPGLGLRQIYYSMNVEVTDKGDVPEGYKVSRKEKRNFPLILESPSPNQTSLYFCASSLLDSRKLFFGSGTQLSVL.

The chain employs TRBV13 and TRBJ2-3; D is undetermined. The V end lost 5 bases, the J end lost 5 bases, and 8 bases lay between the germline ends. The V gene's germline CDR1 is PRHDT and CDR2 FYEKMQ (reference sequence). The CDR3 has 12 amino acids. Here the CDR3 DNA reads TGTGCCAGCAGCGAGGACCGAGATACGCAGTATTTT. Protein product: CASSEDRDTQYF.

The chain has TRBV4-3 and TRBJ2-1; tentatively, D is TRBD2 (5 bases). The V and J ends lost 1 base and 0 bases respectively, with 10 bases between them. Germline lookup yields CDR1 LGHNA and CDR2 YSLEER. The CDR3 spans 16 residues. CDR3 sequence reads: CASSQVSGSSYNEQFF. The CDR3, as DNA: TGCGCCAGCAGCCAAGTGAGCGGAAGCTCCTACAATGAGCAGTTCTTC.

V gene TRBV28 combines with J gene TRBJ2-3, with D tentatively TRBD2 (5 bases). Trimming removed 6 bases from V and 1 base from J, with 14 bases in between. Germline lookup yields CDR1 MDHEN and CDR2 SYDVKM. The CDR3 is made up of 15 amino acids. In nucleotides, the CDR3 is TGTGCCAGCAGCCCGAGGGTGCCGGGCACAGATACGCAGTATTTT. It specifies CASSPRVPGTDTQYF.

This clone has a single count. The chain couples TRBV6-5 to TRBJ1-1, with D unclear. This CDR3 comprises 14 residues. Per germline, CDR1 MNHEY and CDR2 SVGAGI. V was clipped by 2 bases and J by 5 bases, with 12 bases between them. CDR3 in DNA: TGTGCCAGCAGTTACGAGACAACCGATACTGAAGCTTTCTTT. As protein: CASSYETTDTEAFF.

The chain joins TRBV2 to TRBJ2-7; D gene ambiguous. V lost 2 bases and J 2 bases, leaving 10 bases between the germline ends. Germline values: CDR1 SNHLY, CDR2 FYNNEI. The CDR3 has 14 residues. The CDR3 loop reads CASSERVTAYEQYF. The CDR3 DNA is TGTGCCAGCAGTGAACGGGTAACAGCCTACGAGCAGTACTTC.

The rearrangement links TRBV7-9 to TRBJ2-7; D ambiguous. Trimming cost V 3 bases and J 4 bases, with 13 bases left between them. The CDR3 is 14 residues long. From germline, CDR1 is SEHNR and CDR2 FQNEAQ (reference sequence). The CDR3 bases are TGTGCCAGCAGCTTTCCCGATAGAGATTACGAGCAGTACTTC. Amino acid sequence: CASSFPDRDYEQYF.

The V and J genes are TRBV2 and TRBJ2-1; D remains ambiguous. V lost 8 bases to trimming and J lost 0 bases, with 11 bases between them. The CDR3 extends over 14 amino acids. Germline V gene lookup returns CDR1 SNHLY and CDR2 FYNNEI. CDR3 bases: TGTGCCAGCCTCGGATGGAGCTCCTACAATGAGCAGTTCTTC. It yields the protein CASLGWSSYNEQFF.

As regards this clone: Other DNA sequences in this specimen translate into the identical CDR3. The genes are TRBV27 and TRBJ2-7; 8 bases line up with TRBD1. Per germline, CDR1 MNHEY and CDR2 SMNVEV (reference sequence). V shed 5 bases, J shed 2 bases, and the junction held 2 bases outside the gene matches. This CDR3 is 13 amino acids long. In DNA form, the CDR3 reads TGTGCCAGCAGTCTGACAGGGGCCTACGAGCAGTACTTC. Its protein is CASSLTGAYEQYF.

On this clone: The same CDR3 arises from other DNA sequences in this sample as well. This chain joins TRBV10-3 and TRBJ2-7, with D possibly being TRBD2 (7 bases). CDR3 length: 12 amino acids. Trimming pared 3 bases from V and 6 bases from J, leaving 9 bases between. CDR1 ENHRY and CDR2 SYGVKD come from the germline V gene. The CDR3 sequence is CAISEGGAEQYF. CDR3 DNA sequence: TGTGCCATCAGTGAAGGGGGGGCCGAGCAGTACTTC.

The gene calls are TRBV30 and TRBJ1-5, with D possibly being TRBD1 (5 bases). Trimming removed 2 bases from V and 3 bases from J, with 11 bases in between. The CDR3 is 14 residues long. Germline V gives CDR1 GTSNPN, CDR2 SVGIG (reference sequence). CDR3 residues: CAWSSGPTNQPQHF. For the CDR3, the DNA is TGTGCCTGGAGTTCAGGGCCTACCAATCAGCCCCAGCATTTT.

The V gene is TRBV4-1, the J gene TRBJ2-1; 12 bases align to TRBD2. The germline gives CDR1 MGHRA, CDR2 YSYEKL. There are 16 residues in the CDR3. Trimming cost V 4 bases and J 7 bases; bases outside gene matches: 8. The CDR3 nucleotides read TGCGCCAGCAGCCCCCCGACTAGCGGGGGCCAAAATGAGCAGTTCTTC. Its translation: CASSPPTSGGQNEQFF.